Included here is one T cell receptor (beta chain) sequence, with context. The antigen remains undetermined. Trimming took 4 bases from V and 6 from J, leaving 18 bases between them. This CDR3 has 15 amino acids. Germline loops: CDR1 SGDLS, CDR2 YYNGEE. TCRdb's table, derived via immunoSEQ multiplex PCR, lists solely in-frame clones and lacks some. In the table there are 140,000 to 150,000 clones, 91% of which are singletons. These data are taken from a study of T cell responses to AZD1222 COVID-19 vaccine. Broader study findings: Only a handful of AZD1222 recipients, more than five in all, had baseline seropositivity. Most donors were white British, females outnumbered males, and clonal diversity was possibly underestimated.

This TCR derives from an adult who received the MenACWY meningococcal vaccine as a control. V and J are TRBV9 and TRBJ2-3; D possibly corresponds to TRBD1 (6 bases). This sample comprised peripheral blood, obtained 28 days after the second dose of the MenACWY control vaccine. CDR3 loop: CASSSEVGAWDTQYF. The DNA of the CDR3 is TGTGCCAGCAGCTCCGAAGTGGGGGCATGGGATACGCAGTATTTT.